This T cell receptor beta chain was retrieved from a study of molecular identifiers for immune sequencing clone quantification (dated 2018 in TCRdb). Concerning the study at large: For a replicate experiment, RNA from roughly 18,000 or 92,000 naive CD8 T cells was divided into five aliquots, of which four were sequenced. CD8 T cells were used in a methods study to benchmark molecular-identifier clustering-based TCR repertoire sequencing (MIDCIRS) and TCR RNA copy counting.

Library generation was performed with PCR. The sequencing machine was an Illumina HiSeq 4000. Bulk TCR libraries were generated as previously described, with the TCR primers listed in Table S5 used. Total RNA was purified with the Qiagen AllPrep DNA/RNA kit. Reads from multiple sequencing runs of the same library were pooled before analysis. Turning to the authors' computational methods: Reads were retained only if an exact TCR constant sequence was present, and the retained reads were trimmed to 150 nt and grouped according to their 12-nt molecular barcodes. Within each barcode group, reads were sub-clustered at a 15% Levenshtein threshold, and quality-weighted consensus sequences were built per RNA molecule. Non-functional sequences were discarded, and so were lower-count sequences lying one edit away from another sequence. Based on a fit of two negative binomial distributions, barcode sub-clusters having less than 20% of the maximum read count were discarded. TCRdb itself trimmed the public reads at Q25 with fastp, ran MiXCR and retained productive beta chains. Rows with a matching CDR3 protein are joined into one entry that keeps the most common DNA and genes. It is TCRdb's table, rather than the study itself, that gives the V and J calls and clone size. The sample table lists 460,000 or so distinct CDR3 sequences, about 22% of them with a count of one. The ten most abundant clones make up about 0.78% of the sample.

Naive CD8 T cell libraries were made from 20,000 to 1,000,000 sorted cells using 10%, 30% or 50% of purified RNA. Naive CD8 T cells were FACS-sorted as CD8+CD4-CCR7+CD45RA+ on a BD FACSAria II into RLT Plus buffer. To test detection sensitivity, Jurkat RNA equivalent to over 8 TCR copies was spiked into samples of roughly 18,000-1,100,000 naive CD8 T cells. Enrichment of CD8 T cells was performed with RosetteSep CD8+ T Cell Enrichment Cocktail and Ficoll-Paque, after which ACK red cell lysis was carried out. The sample holds a few counts of this clonotype. The antigen it recognizes is unknown. No clone much larger than this one lies a single base away; base qualities are absent. Overall results and qualifications from the work: In CMV-specific effector cells, clones with more than 20 RNA copies contained over 99% of molecules, whereas in naive cells such clones contained under 1% of molecules. The naive libraries included spiked-in Jurkat TCR RNA (about 9 copies' worth), and this Jurkat TCR RNA is not part of the donor repertoire. When barcode sub-clustering was omitted, TCR diversity was inflated by chimeric consensus sequences, with chimeras reaching as high as 47%. Even against a background of about a million naive CD8 T cells, spiked-in Jurkat TCR RNA amounting to a single cell's worth was reported to be detectable. Identical TCR molecules sharing a barcode could cause highly expanded clone sizes to be underestimated. Modeling indicated roughly 3.3 TCR RNA copies recovered per cell, compared with about 9.7 by digital PCR, which implies a capture efficiency of around 30%.

This sequence was found in a human donor in good health. Some libraries in this study had Jurkat cell RNA spiked in. Sequences were obtained from naive CD8+ T cells from blood, with Jurkat cell RNA spiked in. Read against the paper, the sample's cell subset or site label means: FACS-sorted CD8+CD4-CCR7+CD45RA+ naive T cells.

For the CDR3, the sequence is CASWDRGTYEQYF. The DNA reads as follows: TGTGCCAGCTGGGACAGGGGCACCTACGAGCAGTACTTC. The chain was built from TRBV6-2 or TRBV6-3 and TRBJ2-7; 10 of the junction bases match TRBD1. For this chain, trimming is 8 bases at the V end and 2 bases at the J end, and the number of junction bases without a gene match is 3. The CDR3 runs 13 residues from the cysteine to the phenylalanine. Only the CDR3 part of the read is kept: 39 bases, read in frame from the first base. Looking up the germline V gene yields CDR1 MNHEY and CDR2 SVGEGT.